This TCR beta chain was captured by sequencing in a study of T cell repertoires in cytomegalovirus infection. TCRdb recomputed calls from the reads with MiXCR, one row per CDR3 protein. Of 310,000 or so distinct CDR3 sequences in the sample, about 26% were seen once. Germline trimming cut 3 bases from V and 3 bases from J; bases unmatched to any gene: 4. Germline V gene lookup returns CDR1 SQVTM and CDR2 ANQGSEA. CDR3 length: 14 amino acids. The sample comprised PBMCs. The J gene is TRBJ2-1, the V gene TRBV29-1, with 8 bases aligning to TRBD2. The sequence came from a human donor in good health (CMV status not recorded). Some clones in this sample may be carry-over from other donors' samples. The CDR3 DNA follows: TGCAGCGTTGATACCCTAGCGGGCTACAATGAGCAGTTCTTC. Translated, it gives CSVDTLAGYNEQFF.